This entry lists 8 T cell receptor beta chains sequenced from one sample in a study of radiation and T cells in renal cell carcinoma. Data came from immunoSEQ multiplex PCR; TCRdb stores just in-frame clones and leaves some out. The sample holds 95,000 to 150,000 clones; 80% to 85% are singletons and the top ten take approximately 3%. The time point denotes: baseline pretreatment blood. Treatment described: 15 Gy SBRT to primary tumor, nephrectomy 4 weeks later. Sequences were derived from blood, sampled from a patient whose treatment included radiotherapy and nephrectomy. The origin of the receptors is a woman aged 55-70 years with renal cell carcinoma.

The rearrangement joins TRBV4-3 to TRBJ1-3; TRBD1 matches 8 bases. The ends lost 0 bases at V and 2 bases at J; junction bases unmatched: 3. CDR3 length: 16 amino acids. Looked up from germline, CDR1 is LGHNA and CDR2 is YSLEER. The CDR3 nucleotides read TGCGCCAGCAGCCAAGATATGACAGGGGCTGGAAACACCATATATTTT. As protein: CASSQDMTGAGNTIYF.

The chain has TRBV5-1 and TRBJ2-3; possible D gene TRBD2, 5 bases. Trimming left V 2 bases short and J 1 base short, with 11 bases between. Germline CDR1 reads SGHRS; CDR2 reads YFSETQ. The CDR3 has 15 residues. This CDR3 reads CASSFSGRRTDTQYF. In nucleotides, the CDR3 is TGCGCCAGCAGCTTTTCGGGGAGACGCACAGATACGCAGTATTTT.

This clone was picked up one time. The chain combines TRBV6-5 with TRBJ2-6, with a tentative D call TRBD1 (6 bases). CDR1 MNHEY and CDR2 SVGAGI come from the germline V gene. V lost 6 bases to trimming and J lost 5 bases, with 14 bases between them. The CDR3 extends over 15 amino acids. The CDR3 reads CASSLDSRRANVLTF. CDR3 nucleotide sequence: TGTGCCAGCAGCCTGGACAGCCGGAGGGCCAACGTCCTGACTTTC.

CDR3 region: CASSRGTGVNTEAFF. The CDR3 DNA follows: TGTGCCAGCTCAAGGGGGACAGGGGTGAACACTGAAGCTTTCTTT. V is TRBV18 and J is TRBJ1-1; 10 nucleotides match TRBD1. Germline-derived CDR1 and CDR2 are KGHSH and LQKENI. The CDR3 extends over 15 amino acids. With V trimmed by 5 bases and J by 0 bases, 3 bases remained unmatched.

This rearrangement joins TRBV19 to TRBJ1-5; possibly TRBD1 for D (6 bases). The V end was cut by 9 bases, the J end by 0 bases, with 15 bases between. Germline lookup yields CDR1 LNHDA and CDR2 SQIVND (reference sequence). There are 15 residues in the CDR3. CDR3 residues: CASSLGGYSNQPQHF. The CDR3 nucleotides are TGTGCCAGCTCCCTCGGGGGCTATAGCAATCAGCCCCAGCATTTT.

CDR3 in amino acids: CASSPRPGGSEQYF. CDR3 nucleotide sequence: TGTGCCAGCAGCCCCCGGCCAGGCGGGAGCGAGCAGTACTTC. The chain combines TRBV9 with TRBJ2-7; 7 bases fit TRBD2. The CDR3 contains 14 residues. CDR1 and CDR2 (germline): SGDLS, YYNGEE. J was trimmed by 6 bases and V by 4 bases; bases with no gene match: 10.

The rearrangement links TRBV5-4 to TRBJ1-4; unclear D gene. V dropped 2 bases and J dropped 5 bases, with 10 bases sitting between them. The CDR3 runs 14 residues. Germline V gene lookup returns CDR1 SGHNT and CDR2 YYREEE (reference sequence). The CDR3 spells CASSFEGPNEKLFF. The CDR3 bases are TGTGCCAGCAGCTTTGAAGGTCCGAATGAAAAACTGTTTTTT. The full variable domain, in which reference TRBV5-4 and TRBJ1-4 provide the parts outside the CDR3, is ETGVTQSPTHLIKTRGQQVTLRCSSQSGHNTVSWYQQALGQGPQFIFQYYREEENGRGNFPPRFSGLQFPNYSSELNVNALELDDSALYLCASSFEGPNEKLFFGSGTQLSVL.

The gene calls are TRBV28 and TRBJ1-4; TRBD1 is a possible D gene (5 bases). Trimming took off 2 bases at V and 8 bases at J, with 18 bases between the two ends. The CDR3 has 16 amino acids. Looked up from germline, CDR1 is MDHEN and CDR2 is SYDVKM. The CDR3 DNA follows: TGTGCCAGCAGTTTAGGGCCGGCAAGGGGTGGGGAAAAACTGTTTTTT. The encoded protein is CASSLGPARGGEKLFF.